This T cell receptor (beta chain) was sequenced in a study of blood T cell repertoires in COVID-19. Generated by immunoSEQ multiplex PCR, the TCRdb table keeps only in-frame clones and is missing some. The table lists over 150,000 clones, around 83% of them singletons, with roughly an eighth in the top ten. The V end was cut by 4 bases, the J end by 3 bases, with 16 bases between. Germline CDR1 MNHEY, CDR2 SVGEGT. This CDR3 spans 16 amino acids. This TCR derives from a woman in her fifties or sixties with COVID-19, enrolled during active disease. The rearrangement joins TRBV6-2 or TRBV6-3 to TRBJ1-5, with a weak D call TRBD1 (6 bases). Sequencing was carried out using peripheral blood. In DNA, the CDR3 is TGTGCCAGCAGTTCATACGCCGGGACAATCAATCAGCCCCAGCATTTT. It yields the protein CASSSYAGTINQPQHF.